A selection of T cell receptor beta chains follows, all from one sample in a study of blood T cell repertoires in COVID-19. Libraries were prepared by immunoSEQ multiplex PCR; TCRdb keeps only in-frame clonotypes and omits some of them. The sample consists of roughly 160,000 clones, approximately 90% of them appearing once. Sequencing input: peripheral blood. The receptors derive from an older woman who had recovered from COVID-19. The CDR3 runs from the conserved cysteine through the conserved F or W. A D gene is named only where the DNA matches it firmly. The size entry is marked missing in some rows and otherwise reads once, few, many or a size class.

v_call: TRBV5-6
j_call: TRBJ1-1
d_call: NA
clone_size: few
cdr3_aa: CASSPSVDTEAFF
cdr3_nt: TGTGCCAGCAGCCCATCGGTGGACACTGAAGCTTTCTTT

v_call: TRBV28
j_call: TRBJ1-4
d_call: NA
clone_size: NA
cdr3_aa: CASSLWAANEKLFF
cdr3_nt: TGTGCCAGCAGTTTATGGGCAGCTAATGAAAAACTGTTTTTT

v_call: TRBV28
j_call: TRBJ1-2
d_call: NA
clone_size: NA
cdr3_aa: CASSLKARGARGYTF
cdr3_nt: TGTGCCAGCAGTTTAAAGGCTCGGGGGGCACGAGGCTACACCTTC

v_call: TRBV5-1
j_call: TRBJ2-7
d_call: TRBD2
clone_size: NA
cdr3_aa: CASSYRTSGGPYEQYF
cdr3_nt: TGCGCCAGCAGCTACCGGACTAGCGGGGGCCCCTACGAGCAGTACTTC

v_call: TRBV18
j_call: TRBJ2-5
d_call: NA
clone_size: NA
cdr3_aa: CASSRSARGETQYF
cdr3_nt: TGTGCCAGCTCTCGATCCGCCAGGGGAGAGACCCAGTACTTC

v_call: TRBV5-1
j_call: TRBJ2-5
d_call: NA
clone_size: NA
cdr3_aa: CASNNGETQYF
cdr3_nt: TGCGCCAGCAACAATGGAGAGACCCAGTACTTC

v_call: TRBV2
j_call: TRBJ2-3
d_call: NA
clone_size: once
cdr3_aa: CASSDELAHTQYF
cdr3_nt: TGTGCCAGCAGTGACGAACTAGCCCATACGCAGTATTTT

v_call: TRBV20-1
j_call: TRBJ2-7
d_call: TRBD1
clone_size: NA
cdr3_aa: CSALQGEQYF
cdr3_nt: TGCAGTGCCCTACAGGGGGAGCAGTACTTC

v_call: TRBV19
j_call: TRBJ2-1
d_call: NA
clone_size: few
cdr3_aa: CASTTTEGSREQFF
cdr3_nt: TGTGCCAGTACCACGACAGAAGGGTCCCGGGAGCAGTTCTTC

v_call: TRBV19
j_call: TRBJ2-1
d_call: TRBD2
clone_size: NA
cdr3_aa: CASSMGGGTYNEQFF
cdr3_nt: TGTGCCAGTAGTATGGGCGGGGGAACCTACAATGAGCAGTTCTTC

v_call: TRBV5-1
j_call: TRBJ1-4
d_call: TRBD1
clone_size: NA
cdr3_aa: CASSSGAGGAGPNEKLFF
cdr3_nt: TGCGCCAGCAGCTCGGGGGCAGGGGGCGCGGGGCCTAATGAAAAACTGTTTTTT

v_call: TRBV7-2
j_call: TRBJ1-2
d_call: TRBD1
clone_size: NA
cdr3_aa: CASSSPDRGPNYGYTF
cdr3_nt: TGTGCCAGCAGCTCTCCCGACAGGGGCCCGAACTATGGCTACACCTTC

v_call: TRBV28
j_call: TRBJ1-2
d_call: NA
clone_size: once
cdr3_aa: CASRTGTYGYTF
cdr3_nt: TGTGCCAGCAGGACAGGAACATATGGCTACACCTTC

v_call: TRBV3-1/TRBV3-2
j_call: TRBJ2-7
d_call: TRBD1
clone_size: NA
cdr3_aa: CASSQDRGLNWDEQYF
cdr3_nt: TGTGCCAGCAGCCAAGACAGGGGGCTTAACTGGGACGAGCAGTACTTC

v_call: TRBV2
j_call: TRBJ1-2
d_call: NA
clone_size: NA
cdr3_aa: CASSETEHGYTF
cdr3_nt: TGTGCCAGCAGTGAAACAGAGCATGGCTACACCTTC

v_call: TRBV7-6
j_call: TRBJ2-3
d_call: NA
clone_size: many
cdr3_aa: CASGAQGYTDTQYF
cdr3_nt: TGTGCCTCTGGGGCCCAGGGGTATACGGATACGCAGTATTTT

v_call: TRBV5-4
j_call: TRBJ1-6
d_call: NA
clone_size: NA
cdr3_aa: CASSLAAGSSYNSPLHF
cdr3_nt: TGTGCCAGCAGCTTGGCCGCGGGAAGCTCCTATAATTCACCCCTCCACTTT

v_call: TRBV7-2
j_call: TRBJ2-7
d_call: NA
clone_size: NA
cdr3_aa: CASSQTAPGYEQYF
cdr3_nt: TGTGCCAGCAGTCAAACGGCCCCAGGCTACGAGCAGTACTTC

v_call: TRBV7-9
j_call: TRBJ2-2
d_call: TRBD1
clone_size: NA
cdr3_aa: CASSLGQGVTGELFF
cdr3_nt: TGTGCCAGCAGCTTAGGACAGGGGGTGACCGGGGAGCTGTTTTTT

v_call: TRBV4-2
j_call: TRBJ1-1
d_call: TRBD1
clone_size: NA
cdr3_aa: CASSPGAGGNRGTEAFF
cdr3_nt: TGTGCCAGCAGCCCCGGGGCAGGGGGTAATAGGGGTACTGAAGCTTTCTTT

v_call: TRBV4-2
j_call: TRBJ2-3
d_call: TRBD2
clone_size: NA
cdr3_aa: CASSQATSGGADTQYF
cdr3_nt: TGTGCCAGCAGCCAAGCCACTAGCGGGGGGGCAGATACGCAGTATTTT

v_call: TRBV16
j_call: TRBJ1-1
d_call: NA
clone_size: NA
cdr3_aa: CASSADRNTEAFF
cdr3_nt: TGTGCCAGCAGCGCGGATCGGAACACTGAAGCTTTCTTT

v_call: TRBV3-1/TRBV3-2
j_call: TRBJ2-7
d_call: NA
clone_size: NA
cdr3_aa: CASSQGGVDMEYF
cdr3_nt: TGTGCCAGCAGCCAAGGGGGGGTGGACATGGAGTACTTC

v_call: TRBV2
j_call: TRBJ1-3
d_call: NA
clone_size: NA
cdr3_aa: CASSPDRTFSGNTIYF
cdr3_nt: TGTGCCAGCAGCCCCGACAGGACCTTCTCTGGAAACACCATATATTTT

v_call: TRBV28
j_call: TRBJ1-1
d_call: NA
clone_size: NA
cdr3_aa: CASRATGNTEAFF
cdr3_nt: TGTGCCAGCAGGGCGACAGGGAACACTGAAGCTTTCTTT

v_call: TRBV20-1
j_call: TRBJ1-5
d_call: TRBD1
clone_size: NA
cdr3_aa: CSASVTGGFQPQHF
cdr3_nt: TGCAGTGCTAGTGTTACAGGGGGATTTCAGCCCCAGCATTTT

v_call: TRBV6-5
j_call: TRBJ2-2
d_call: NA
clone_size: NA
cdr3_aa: CASSYSAGVNTGELFF
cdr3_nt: TGTGCCAGCAGTTACTCGGCAGGGGTTAACACCGGGGAGCTGTTTTTT